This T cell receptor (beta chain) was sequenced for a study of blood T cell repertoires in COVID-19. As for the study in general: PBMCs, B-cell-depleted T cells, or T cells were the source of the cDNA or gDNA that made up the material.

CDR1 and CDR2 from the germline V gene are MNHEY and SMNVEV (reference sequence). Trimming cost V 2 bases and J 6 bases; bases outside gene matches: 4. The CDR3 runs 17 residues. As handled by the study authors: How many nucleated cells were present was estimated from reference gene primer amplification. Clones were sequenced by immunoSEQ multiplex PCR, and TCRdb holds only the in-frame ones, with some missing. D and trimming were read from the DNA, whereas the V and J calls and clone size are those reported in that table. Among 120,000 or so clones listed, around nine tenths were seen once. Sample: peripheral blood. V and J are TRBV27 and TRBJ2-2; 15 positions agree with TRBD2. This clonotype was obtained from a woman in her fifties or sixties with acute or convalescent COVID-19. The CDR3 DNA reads TGTGCCAGCAGTTTAAGGACTAGCGGGAGGGTTCCCGGGGAGCTGTTTTTT. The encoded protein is CASSLRTSGRVPGELFF.